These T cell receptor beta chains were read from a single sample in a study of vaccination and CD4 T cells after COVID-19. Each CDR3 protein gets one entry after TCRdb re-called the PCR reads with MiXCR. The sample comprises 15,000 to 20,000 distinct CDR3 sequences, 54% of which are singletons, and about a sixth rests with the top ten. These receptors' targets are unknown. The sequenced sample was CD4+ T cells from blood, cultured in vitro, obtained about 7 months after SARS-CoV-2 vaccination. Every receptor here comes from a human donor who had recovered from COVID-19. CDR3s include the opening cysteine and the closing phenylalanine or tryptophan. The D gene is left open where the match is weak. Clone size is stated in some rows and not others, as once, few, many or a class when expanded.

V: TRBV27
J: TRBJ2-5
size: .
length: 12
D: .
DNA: TGTGCCAGCAGTCGAAACCGAGAGACCCAGTACTTC
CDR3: CASSRNRETQYF

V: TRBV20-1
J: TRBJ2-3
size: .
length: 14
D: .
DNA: TGCAGTGCTCCAAGACTAGGTCCCACAGATACGCAGTATTTT
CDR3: CSAPRLGPTDTQYF

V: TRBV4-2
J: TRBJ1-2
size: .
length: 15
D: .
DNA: TGTGCCAGCAGCCGCACCGGTCGGGTGGTGGATGGCTACACCTTC
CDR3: CASSRTGRVVDGYTF

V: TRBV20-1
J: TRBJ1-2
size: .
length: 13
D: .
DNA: TGCAGTCCTGAGGTCCCGGGCCTTTATGGACACACCTTC
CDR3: CSPEVPGLYGHTF

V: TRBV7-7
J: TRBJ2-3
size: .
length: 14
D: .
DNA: TGTGCTAGCAGCCCAGGACAGTTCACAGATACGCAGTATTTT
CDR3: CASSPGQFTDTQYF

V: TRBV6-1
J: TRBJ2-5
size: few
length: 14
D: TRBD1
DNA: TGTGCCAGCAGTATCTGGGACAGGAGGGAGACCCAGTACTTC
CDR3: CASSIWDRRETQYF

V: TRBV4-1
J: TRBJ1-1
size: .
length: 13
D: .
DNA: TGCGCCAGCAGCCAACTAGTAGGCACTGAAGCTTTCTTT
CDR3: CASSQLVGTEAFF

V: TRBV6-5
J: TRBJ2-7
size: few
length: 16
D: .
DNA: TGTGCCAGCAGTTACTCTCCAGGGCCGAGCTCCTACGAGCAGTACTTC
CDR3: CASSYSPGPSSYEQYF

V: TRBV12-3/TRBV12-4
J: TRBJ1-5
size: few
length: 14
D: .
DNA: TGTGCCAGCAGTTTCTCGGGAACGTATCAGCCCCAGCATTTT
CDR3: CASSFSGTYQPQHF

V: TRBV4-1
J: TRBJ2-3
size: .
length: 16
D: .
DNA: TGCGCCAGCAGCCCGGATTCGCAGCCCCCCTTGGGTACGCAGTATTTT
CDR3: CASSPDSQPPLGTQYF

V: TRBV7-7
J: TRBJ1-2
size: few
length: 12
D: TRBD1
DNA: TGTGCTAGCAGCACGGGACAGGATGGCTACACCTTC
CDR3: CASSTGQDGYTF

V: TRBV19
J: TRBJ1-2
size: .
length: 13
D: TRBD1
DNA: TGTGCCAGTAGTGACAGGGGTGGTGATGGCTACACCTTC
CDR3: CASSDRGGDGYTF

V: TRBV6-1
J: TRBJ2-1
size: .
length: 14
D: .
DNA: TGTGCCAGCAGTCGCTGGGGGGCCCACAATGAGCAGTTCTTC
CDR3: CASSRWGAHNEQFF

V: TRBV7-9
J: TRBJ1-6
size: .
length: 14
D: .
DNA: TGTGCCAGCAGCTTAGAACAGTATAATTCACCCCTCCACTTT
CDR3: CASSLEQYNSPLHF

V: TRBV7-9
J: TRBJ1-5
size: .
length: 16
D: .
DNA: TGTGCCAGCAGCTTAGGGGGGGGGAGATCAAATCAGCCCCAGCATTTT
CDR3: CASSLGGGRSNQPQHF

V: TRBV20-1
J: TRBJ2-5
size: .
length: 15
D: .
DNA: TGCAGTGCTAGAGATCAACGGGTGAACCAAGAGACCCAGTACTTC
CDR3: CSARDQRVNQETQYF

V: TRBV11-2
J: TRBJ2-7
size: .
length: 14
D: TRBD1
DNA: TGTGCCAGCAGCTTAGGGACAGGGTTTTACGAGCAGTACTTC
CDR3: CASSLGTGFYEQYF

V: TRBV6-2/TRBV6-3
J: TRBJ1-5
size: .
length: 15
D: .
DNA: TGTGCCAGCAGTTACCCTGGCGGCAGTACAGCGCCCCAGCATTTT
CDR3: CASSYPGGSTAPQHF

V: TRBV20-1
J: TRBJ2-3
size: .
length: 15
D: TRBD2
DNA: TGCAGTGTAGCGGGAGAGGATACCGTGGGGGATACGCAGTATTTT
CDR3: CSVAGEDTVGDTQYF

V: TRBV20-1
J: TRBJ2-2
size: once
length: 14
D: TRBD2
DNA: TGCAGTGCTAGCCCCACTAGCGGCTCCGGGGAGCTGTTTTTT
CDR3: CSASPTSGSGELFF

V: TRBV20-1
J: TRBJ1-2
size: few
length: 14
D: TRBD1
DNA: TGCAGTGCCCCGAGCGGGACAGTCTTCTATGGCTACACCTTC
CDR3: CSAPSGTVFYGYTF

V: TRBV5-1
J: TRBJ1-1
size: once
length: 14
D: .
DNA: TGCGCCAGCAGTATTGCAGGGGTGAACACTGAAGCTTTCTTT
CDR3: CASSIAGVNTEAFF

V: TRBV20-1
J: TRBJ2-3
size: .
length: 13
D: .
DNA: TGCAGTGCTAGCTTAGGGGCGACAGATACGCAGTATTTT
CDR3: CSASLGATDTQYF

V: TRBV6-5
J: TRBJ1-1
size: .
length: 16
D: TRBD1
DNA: TGTGCCAGCAGTTTCAGGACAGGGGGTATACACACTGAAGCTTTCTTT
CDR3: CASSFRTGGIHTEAFF

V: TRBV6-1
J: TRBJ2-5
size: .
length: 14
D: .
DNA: TGTGCCAGCAGTGAAGGAATAGGGAGGGAGACCCAGTACTTC
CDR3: CASSEGIGRETQYF

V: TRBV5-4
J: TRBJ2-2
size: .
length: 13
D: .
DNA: TGTGCCAGCAGCTTATTCGGGGCCGGGGAGCTGTTTTTT
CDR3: CASSLFGAGELFF

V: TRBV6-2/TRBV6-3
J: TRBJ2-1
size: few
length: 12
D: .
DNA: TGTGCCAGCACGGGCTTAGCCAATGAGCAGTTCTTC
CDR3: CASTGLANEQFF